This TCR beta chain derives from a study of T cells after yellow fever vaccination (dated by TCRdb to about 2019). Regarding the study in general: The SMART-Seq v4 Ultra Low Input RNA kit was used to prepare libraries from fractions with low cell numbers. Two healthy male donors, one aged 18 to 30 and one aged 30 to 40 years, made up the cohort. Bulk PBMC replicates and cell subsets were isolated from blood drawn at multiple timepoints before and after both primary and secondary immunization. To follow T-cell clones before and after both primary and booster YFV17D yellow fever vaccination, bulk TCR alpha and beta repertoires underwent longitudinal sequencing.

TCR cDNA was made using 5'RACE template switching, a step that added a universal primer site and unique molecular identifiers. Priming for cDNA synthesis came from both the TCR alpha and TCR beta constant segments. Two PCR steps were used to amplify libraries, with sample barcodes and sequencing adapters being added in the second step. Sequencing of libraries was done on Illumina HiSeq 2500 (2x100 bp) or NovaSeq (2x150 bp). On the authors' methods: MIGEC was used to demultiplex reads and collapse the reads into UMI consensus sequences, and MiXCR was used for V(D)J alignment. Vaccine-responding clonotypes were identified with edgeR using replicate PBMC samples, with FDR below 0.01 and a log2 fold change above 5 up to day 15 being required. Each bulk clonotype was labeled CD4 or CD8 based on which sequenced repertoire, CD4 or CD8, contained the clonotype at higher abundance. TCRdb itself trimmed the public reads at Q25 with fastp, ran MiXCR and retained productive beta chains. Identical CDR3 proteins give one entry, which carries the most common genes and DNA. TCRdb's processing, not the authors', yielded these V and J calls. This sample holds some 670,000 distinct CDR3 sequences; around 12% were observed only once. The ten largest make up approximately 15% of the sample.

This clonotype was seen only once. There is no known antigen for this receptor. No base-level quality is on record; no much larger clone is a single base apart. One read is thin evidence. In light of the paper, this sample's treatment or condition label describes: live attenuated yellow fever vaccine strain. At each blood-draw timepoint, two biological replicates of bulk PBMCs were obtained. A standard Ficoll-Paque protocol was used to isolate PBMCs from peripheral blood. TriZol was used to extract RNA from bulk PBMCs, from CD4 and CD8 fractions, and from dextramer-positive and dextramer-negative fractions. As encoded in the germline V gene, CDR1 is SGHTA while CDR2 is FQGNSA. The CDR3 holds 14 amino acids from the cysteine to the phenylalanine. CDR3 DNA is the only sequence kept; it has 42 bases, read in frame from the first base. Germline trimming: 5 bases from V, 7 bases from J; junction bases outside gene matches: 6.

The full study reports these points: The study included only two donors, which limits how far the findings can be generalized. A small share of clonotypes occurred in both CD4 and CD8 compartments, likely arising from convergent recombination. Because abundant contaminating clonotypes from the bulk population could be contained in FACS-sorted repertoires, computational filtering was required. After the booster, most of the clones that had expanded following primary vaccination were detected again (just under 97% of CD4 and around 87% of CD8), which suggests that memory was broadly maintained. Compared with the primary T-cell response, the secondary T-cell response was weaker but faster, peaking on day 5 rather than day 15.

The rearranged chain carries TRBV7-2 and TRBJ1-4; 8 middle bases align to TRBD1. Source: PBMCs, taken on the day of the yellow fever booster vaccination. The TCR comes from a man younger than 45 who received the YFV17D yellow fever vaccine. The CDR3 protein: CASSVDRGGEKLFF. Read as DNA, the sequence is TGTGCCAGCAGCGTCGACAGGGGTGGTGAAAAACTGTTTTTT.